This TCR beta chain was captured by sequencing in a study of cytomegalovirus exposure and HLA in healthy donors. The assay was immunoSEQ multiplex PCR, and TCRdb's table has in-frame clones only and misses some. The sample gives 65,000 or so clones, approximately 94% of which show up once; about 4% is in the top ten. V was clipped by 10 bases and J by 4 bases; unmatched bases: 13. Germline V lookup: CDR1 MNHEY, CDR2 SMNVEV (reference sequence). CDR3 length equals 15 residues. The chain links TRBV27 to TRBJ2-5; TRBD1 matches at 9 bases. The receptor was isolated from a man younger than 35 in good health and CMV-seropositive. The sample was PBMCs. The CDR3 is CATATGTGIGETQYF. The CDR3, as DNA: TGTGCCACCGCGACCGGGACAGGGATCGGAGAGACCCAGTACTTC.